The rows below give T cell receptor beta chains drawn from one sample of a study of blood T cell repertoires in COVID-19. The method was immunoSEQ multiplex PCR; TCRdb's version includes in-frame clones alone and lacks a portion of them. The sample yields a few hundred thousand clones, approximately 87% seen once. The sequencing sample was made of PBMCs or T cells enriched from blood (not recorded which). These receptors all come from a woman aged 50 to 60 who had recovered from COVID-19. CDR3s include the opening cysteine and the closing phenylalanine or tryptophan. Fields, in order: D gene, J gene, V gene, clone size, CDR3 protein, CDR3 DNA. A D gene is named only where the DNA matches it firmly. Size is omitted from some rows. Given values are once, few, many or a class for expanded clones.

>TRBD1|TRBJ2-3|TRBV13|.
CASSARRDRGFTDTQYF
TGTGCCAGCAGCGCCCGCCGGGACAGGGGGTTCACAGATACGCAGTATTTT
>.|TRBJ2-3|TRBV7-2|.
CASSFNFRDTQYF
TGTGCCAGCAGCTTTAATTTTCGAGATACGCAGTATTTT
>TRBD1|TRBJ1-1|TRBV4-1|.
CASSQDTSGQGRTEAFF
TGCGCCAGCAGCCAAGATACGTCAGGACAGGGCAGGACTGAAGCTTTCTTT
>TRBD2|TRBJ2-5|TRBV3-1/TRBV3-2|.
CASSLAGGGETQYF
TGTGCCAGCAGCCTAGCGGGGGGCGGGGAGACCCAGTACTTC
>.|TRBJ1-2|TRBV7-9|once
CATEDSIGYGYTF
TGTGCCACGGAAGACAGTATAGGCTATGGCTACACCTTC
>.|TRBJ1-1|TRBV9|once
CASSRSPGGTEAFF
TGTGCCAGCAGCCGATCTCCGGGGGGCACTGAAGCTTTCTTT
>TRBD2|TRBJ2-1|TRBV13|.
CASSCSGGATYNEQFF
TGTGCCAGCAGCTGTAGCGGGGGGGCAACGTACAATGAGCAGTTCTTC
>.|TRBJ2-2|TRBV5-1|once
CASSYGGAPANTGELFF
TGCGCCAGCAGCTATGGGGGGGCCCCCGCGAACACCGGGGAGCTGTTTTTT
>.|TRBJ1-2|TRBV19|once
CASSKQGTKDNYGYTF
TGTGCCAGTAGTAAACAGGGTACGAAAGACAACTATGGCTACACCTTC
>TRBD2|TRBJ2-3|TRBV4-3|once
CASSQDRPRGGLGRADTQYF
TGCGCCAGCAGCCAAGATAGACCCCGCGGGGGGCTCGGTAGAGCAGATACGCAGTATTTT
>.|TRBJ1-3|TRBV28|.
CASIIGGSGNTIYF
TGTGCCAGCATCATAGGGGGATCTGGAAACACCATATATTTT
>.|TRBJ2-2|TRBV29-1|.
CSVETGFATGELFF
TGCAGCGTCGAGACAGGTTTCGCGACCGGGGAGCTGTTTTTT
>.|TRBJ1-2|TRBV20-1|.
CIPPAAGGYTF
TGCATCCCCCCCGCGGCGGGTGGCTACACCTTC
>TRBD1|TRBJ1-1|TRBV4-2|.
CASSQEGTGWTEAFF
TGTGCCAGCAGCCAAGAAGGGACAGGATGGACTGAAGCTTTCTTT
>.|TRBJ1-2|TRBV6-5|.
CASSTAGGYTF
TGTGCCAGTTCGACAGCAGGCGGCTACACCTTC
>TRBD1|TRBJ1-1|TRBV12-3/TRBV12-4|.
CASSSRTGSEAFF
TGTGCCAGCAGCAGCCGGACAGGGTCGGAAGCTTTCTTT
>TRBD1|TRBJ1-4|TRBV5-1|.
CASGTGNPGGKLFF
TGCGCCAGCGGGACAGGGAACCCAGGGGGGAAACTGTTTTTT
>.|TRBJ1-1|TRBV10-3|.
CATSAGEAEAFF
TGTGCCACCTCAGCGGGGGAGGCTGAAGCTTTCTTT
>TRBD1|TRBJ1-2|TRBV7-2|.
CASSPTGEWGYTF
TGTGCCAGCAGTCCAACAGGGGAGTGGGGCTACACCTTC
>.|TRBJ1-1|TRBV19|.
CASSRRTVSMNTEAFF
TGTGCCAGCAGCCGCCGGACAGTCTCTATGAACACTGAAGCTTTCTTT
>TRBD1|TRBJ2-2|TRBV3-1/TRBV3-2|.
CASSQGQGSTGELFF
TGTGCCAGCAGCCAAGGACAGGGGTCCACCGGGGAGCTGTTTTTT
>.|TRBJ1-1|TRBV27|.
CASSIWPGTEAFF
TGTGCCAGCAGTATATGGCCCGGGACTGAAGCTTTCTTT
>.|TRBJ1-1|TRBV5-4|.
CASSLRGGNTEAFF
TGTGCCAGCAGCTTGAGGGGGGGGAACACTGAAGCTTTCTTT
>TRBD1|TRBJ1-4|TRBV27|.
CASSPPRGSATNEKLFF
TGTGCCAGCAGTCCCCCCAGGGGGTCTGCAACTAATGAAAAACTGTTTTTT
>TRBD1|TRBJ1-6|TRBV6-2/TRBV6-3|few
CASSWDSLYNSPLHF
TGTGCCAGCAGCTGGGACAGCCTCTATAATTCACCCCTCCACTTT
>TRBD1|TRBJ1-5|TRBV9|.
CASSATGVIQPQHF
TGTGCCAGCAGCGCGACAGGGGTTATCCAGCCCCAGCATTTT
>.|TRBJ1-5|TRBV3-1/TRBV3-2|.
CASSQYEGDHQPQHF
TGTGCCAGCAGCCAATACGAGGGGGACCATCAGCCCCAGCATTTT
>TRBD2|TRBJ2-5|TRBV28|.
CASSSPAGREETQYF
TGTGCCAGCAGTTCCCCCGCGGGGAGGGAAGAGACCCAGTACTTC
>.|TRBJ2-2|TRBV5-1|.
CASQSSPNTGELFF
TGCGCCAGCCAATCTAGCCCTAACACCGGGGAGCTGTTTTTT
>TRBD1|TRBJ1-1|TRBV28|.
CASSLGDRGEAFF
TGTGCCAGCAGTTTAGGGGACAGGGGAGAAGCTTTCTTT
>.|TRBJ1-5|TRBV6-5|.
CASSPGWDQPQHF
TGTGCCAGCAGCCCGGGATGGGATCAGCCCCAGCATTTT
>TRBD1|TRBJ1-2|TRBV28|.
CASSLQGDYGYTF
TGTGCCAGCAGCCTACAGGGGGACTATGGCTACACCTTC
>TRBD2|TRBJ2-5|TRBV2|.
CASRKLAGSSQYF
TGTGCCAGCAGAAAGCTAGCGGGCTCGTCGCAGTACTTC
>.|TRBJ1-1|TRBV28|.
CASSFRVDYTEAFF
TGTGCCAGCAGTTTTCGTGTAGATTACACTGAAGCTTTCTTT
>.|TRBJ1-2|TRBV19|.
CASSPTGYGYTF
TGTGCCAGTAGTCCTACAGGGTATGGCTACACCTTC
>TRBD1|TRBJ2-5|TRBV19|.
CASSIGDRRQETQYF
TGTGCCAGTAGTATAGGGGACAGGCGCCAAGAGACCCAGTACTTC
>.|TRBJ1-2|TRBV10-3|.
CAISGQDYGYTF
TGTGCCATCAGTGGACAGGACTATGGCTACACCTTC
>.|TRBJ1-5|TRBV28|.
CASSLVVQGNQPQHF
TGTGCCAGCAGTTTAGTTGTACAGGGCAATCAGCCCCAGCATTTT
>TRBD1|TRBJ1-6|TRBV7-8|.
CASSLGATGTNSPLHF
TGTGCCAGCAGCTTGGGGGCGACAGGGACTAATTCACCCCTCCACTTT
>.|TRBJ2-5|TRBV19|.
CASSIGGGHGTQYF
TGTGCCAGTAGTATTGGGGGGGGCCATGGGACCCAGTACTTC
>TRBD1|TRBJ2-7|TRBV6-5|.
CASSTDRGYEQYF
TGTGCCAGCTCCACGGACAGGGGATACGAGCAGTACTTC
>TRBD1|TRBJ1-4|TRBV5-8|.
CASSPDRGFEKLFF
TGTGCCAGCAGCCCAGACAGGGGATTTGAAAAACTGTTTTTT
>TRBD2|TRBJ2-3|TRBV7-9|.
CASSLGGGAVTQYF
TGTGCCAGCAGCTTGGGCGGGGGGGCCGTTACGCAGTATTTT
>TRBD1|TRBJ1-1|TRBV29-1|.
CSVGQGGVRTEAFF
TGCAGCGTTGGGCAGGGGGGAGTCCGCACTGAAGCTTTCTTT
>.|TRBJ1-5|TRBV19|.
CASSIDLSSNQPQHF
TGTGCCAGTAGTATAGATCTCAGTAGCAATCAGCCCCAGCATTTT
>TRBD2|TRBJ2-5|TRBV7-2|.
CASSLARSGKETQYF
TGTGCCAGCAGCTTAGCTCGTAGCGGGAAAGAGACCCAGTACTTC
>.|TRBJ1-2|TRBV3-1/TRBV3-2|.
CASSQDRAYGYTF
TGTGCCAGCAGCCAAGACAGGGCCTATGGCTACACCTTC
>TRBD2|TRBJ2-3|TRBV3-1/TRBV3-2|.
CASSHLPGLAGSSDTQYF
TGTGCCAGCAGCCACCTACCCGGACTAGCGGGGAGTTCAGATACGCAGTATTTT
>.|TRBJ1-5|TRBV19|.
CASSIGGFSNQPQHF
TGTGCCAGTAGTATCGGAGGGTTTAGCAATCAGCCCCAGCATTTT
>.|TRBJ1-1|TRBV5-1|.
CASSLTGLGTEAFF
TGCGCCAGCAGCTTGACAGGGTTGGGGACTGAAGCTTTCTTT
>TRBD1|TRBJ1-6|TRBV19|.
CASGTGLSHSPLHF
TGTGCCAGTGGGACAGGATTGTCGCATTCACCCCTCCACTTT
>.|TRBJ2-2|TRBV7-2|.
CASRRDTYTGELFF
TGTGCCAGCAGGAGGGACACCTACACCGGGGAGCTGTTTTTT
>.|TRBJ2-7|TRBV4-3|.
CASSQTLLAVSSYEQYF
TGCGCCAGCAGCCAAACCCTACTAGCAGTGAGCTCCTACGAGCAGTACTTC
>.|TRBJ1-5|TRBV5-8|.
CASSSYSNQPQHF
TGTGCCAGCAGCTCCTATAGCAATCAGCCCCAGCATTTT